These 8 T cell receptor beta chains originate from one sample sequenced in a study of OX40 agonist ivuxolimab in advanced cancers. Receptors were amplified or captured by the immunoSEQ multiplex PCR assay. Imported from immuneACCESS, the table was reduced by TCRdb to in-frame sequences with V and J called. These copies leave out some clones; in studies compared against another copy, an unresolved V gene accounts for under half, and the cause of the remainder is not known. In this sample the table shows some 87,000 clones, 94% of which occur a single time. Clones ranked in the top ten supply approximately 10% of the sample. The sample consisted of CD4+ or CD8+ T cells sorted from blood, taken in a trial of the OX40 agonist ivuxolimab. The receptors stem from an adult with an advanced solid tumor such as melanoma, head and neck, liver or kidney cancer.

This chain joins TRBV11-3 and TRBJ1-3; TRBD1 is a possible D gene (6 bases). The germline V gene has CDR1 SGHNT and CDR2 YENEEA. The CDR3 totals 17 residues. V gave up 3 bases and J gave up 0 bases, with 15 bases separating them. The CDR3 loop is CASSLTGNPFSGNTIYF. The CDR3 coding sequence is TGTGCCAGCAGCTTGACAGGAAACCCATTCTCTGGAAACACCATATATTTT. The whole variable domain, remainder taken from reference TRBV11-3 and TRBJ1-3, is EAGVVQSPRYKIIEKKQPVAFWCNPISGHNTLYWYLQNLGQGPELLIRYENEEAVDDSQLPKDRFSAERLKGVDSTLKIQPAELGDSAVYLCASSLTGNPFSGNTIYFGEGSWLTVV.

The rearrangement joins TRBV11-2 to TRBJ2-7, with D tentatively TRBD2 (5 bases). V was shortened by 3 bases and J by 7 bases, with 22 bases between the two germline ends. From germline, CDR1 is SGHAT and CDR2 FQNNGV. This CDR3 contains 16 residues. The CDR3 sequence: CASSLPSAGAPGEQYF. The CDR3 nucleotides read TGTGCCAGCAGCTTGCCCTCGGCAGGCGCCCCGGGGGAGCAGTACTTC.

This chain connects TRBV4-3 to TRBJ2-1; a weak D match, TRBD2 (5 bases). The CDR3 is 14 amino acids. Germline CDR1 reads LGHNA; CDR2 reads YSLEER. Trimming took off 3 bases at V and 5 bases at J, with 11 bases between the two ends. CDR3 sequence: CASSQDGNNNEQFF. As DNA, the CDR3 is TGCGCCAGCAGCCAGGACGGGAACAACAATGAGCAGTTCTTC.

Remarks on this clone: Within the sample, other DNA sequences also encode this same CDR3. The genes are TRBV7-8 and TRBJ2-5, with TRBD1 matching over 7 bases. CDR3 length: 14 amino acids. Per germline, CDR1 SGHVS and CDR2 FQNEAQ. After removal of 1 base from V and 5 bases from J, the junction contained 4 bases not matched to a gene. CDR3 sequence: CASSLETGEETQYF. The CDR3 DNA reads as TGTGCCAGCAGCTTAGAAACAGGGGAGGAGACCCAGTACTTC.

The V and J genes are TRBV27 and TRBJ1-5; D remains ambiguous. Germline assignment: CDR1 MNHEY and CDR2 SMNVEV (reference sequence). Trimming pared 1 base from V and 0 bases from J, leaving 4 bases between. CDR3 length equals 14 residues. As DNA, the CDR3 is TGTGCCAGCAGTTTATGGGGTAGCAATCAGCCCCAGCATTTT. Translation gives CASSLWGSNQPQHF.

This rearrangement joins TRBV30 to TRBJ2-6, with unresolved D. This CDR3 contains 13 residues. Trimming cost V 5 bases and J 0 bases, with 5 bases left between them. Germline-derived CDR1 and CDR2 are GTSNPN and SVGIG (reference sequence). In DNA form, the CDR3 reads TGTGCCTGGCGCTCCTCTGGGGCCAACGTCCTGACTTTC. Translation: CAWRSSGANVLTF.

CDR3 nucleotide sequence: TGTGCCAGTAGTTACATGACTAGCGGGAGGTACAATGAGCAGTTCTTC. Its protein is CASSYMTSGRYNEQFF. The genes are TRBV19 and TRBJ2-1; the match to TRBD2 covers 13 bases. Looked up from germline, CDR1 is LNHDA and CDR2 is SQIVND (reference sequence). CDR3 length: 16 amino acids. Unmatched junction bases numbered 5, after V lost 5 bases and J lost 4 bases.

This clone was detected only a few times. The chain carries TRBV4-1 and TRBJ2-7; 8 bases are shared with TRBD2. Per germline, CDR1 MGHRA and CDR2 YSYEKL. V was pared by 5 bases and J by 6 bases, with 3 bases of the junction left unmatched. The CDR3 runs to 12 residues. This chain's CDR3 is CASSSTSGEQYF. The CDR3 nucleotides are TGCGCCAGCAGCAGTACTAGCGGCGAGCAGTACTTC.